This is a list of T cell receptor beta chains from one sample in a study of blood T cells in healthy people across ages. MiXCR was run by TCRdb on the 5' RACE reads, yielding one entry per CDR3 protein. Seen here are about 940,000 distinct CDR3 sequences, around 48% observed once, and the top ten hold around an eighth. Sequencing was done on a sample of blood. The receptors originated from a man aged 25 to 40 in good health. CDR3s include the opening cysteine and the closing phenylalanine or tryptophan. The order of the fields is clone size, V gene, J gene, D gene, CDR3 protein, CDR3 DNA. The D gene is left open where the match is weak. A clone size is listed for some rows: how often the clone was seen (once, few, many), or a class if it is expanded.

>few|TRBV20-1|TRBJ2-7|TRBD1
CSASGTGFTYEQYF
TGCAGTGCCTCCGGGACAGGGTTTACCTACGAGCAGTACTTC
>NA|TRBV5-1|TRBJ2-7|NA
CASSLDSGPTYEQYF
TGCGCCAGCAGCTTGGATTCGGGACCCACCTACGAGCAGTACTTC
>few|TRBV5-1|TRBJ2-7|NA
CASSFTTGNEQYF
TGCGCCAGCAGCTTCACTACAGGGAACGAGCAGTACTTC
>NA|TRBV20-1|TRBJ2-1|TRBD2
CSAPMGPGLVHEQFF
TGCAGTGCTCCAATGGGGCCGGGACTAGTGCACGAGCAGTTCTTC
>once|TRBV30|TRBJ2-5|NA
CAWSRDSYQETQYF
TGTGCCTGGAGTCGAGACAGCTACCAAGAGACCCAGTACTTC
>NA|TRBV10-3|TRBJ1-1|NA
CAITAGEQDTEAFF
TGTGCCATCACGGCTGGGGAGCAAGACACTGAAGCTTTCTTT
>NA|TRBV11-3|TRBJ2-1|TRBD2
CASSLGDLAGVSYNEQFF
TGTGCCAGCAGCCTCGGCGATCTAGCGGGGGTCTCCTACAATGAGCAGTTCTTC
>few|TRBV24-1|TRBJ2-3|NA
CATKEGASTDTQYF
TGTGCCACGAAAGAAGGAGCTAGCACAGATACGCAGTATTTT
>few|TRBV3-1|TRBJ1-6|TRBD1
CAGTGDPSPLHF
TGTGCCGGAACAGGGGACCCTTCACCCCTCCACTTT
>NA|TRBV6-2/TRBV6-3|TRBJ2-5|NA
CASSYLLSVGQETQYF
TGTGCCAGCAGTTATCTCCTCAGCGTTGGCCAAGAGACCCAGTACTTC
>NA|TRBV29-1|TRBJ2-7|TRBD2
CSVVPSGTYEQYF
TGCAGCGTTGTTCCTAGCGGTACCTACGAGCAGTACTTC
>NA|TRBV7-2|TRBJ1-2|TRBD1
CASSLAGTAYYGYTF
TGTGCCAGCAGCTTAGCGGGGACAGCGTACTATGGCTACACCTTC
>NA|TRBV18|TRBJ2-1|TRBD2
CASSPPTGTSNNEQFF
TGTGCCAGCTCACCACCTACCGGGACTAGTAACAATGAGCAGTTCTTC
>NA|TRBV7-9|TRBJ2-1|TRBD2
CASSRLGLVNEQFF
TGTGCCAGCAGCCGCCTCGGACTAGTTAATGAGCAGTTCTTC
>NA|TRBV3-1|TRBJ2-7|TRBD1
CASSQPGAGGNEQYF
TGTGCCAGCAGCCAACCAGGGGCAGGGGGCAACGAGCAGTACTTC
>many|TRBV20-1|TRBJ1-5|NA
CSARQDYRPQHF
TGCAGTGCTAGGCAGGATTATCGGCCCCAGCATTTT
>NA|TRBV29-1|TRBJ1-2|NA
CSVQKPEGPGHTF
TGCAGCGTTCAAAAGCCTGAGGGGCCGGGCCACACCTTC
>NA|TRBV5-6|TRBJ2-7|NA
CASSLQGRSSYEQYF
TGTGCCAGCAGCTTGCAGGGCCGGAGCTCCTACGAGCAGTACTTC
>NA|TRBV5-6|TRBJ2-7|NA
CASSTAREQYF
TGTGCCAGCAGTACCGCCCGGGAGCAGTACTTC
>few|TRBV12-3/TRBV12-4|TRBJ2-7|TRBD1
CASSLWAGQGVYEQYF
TGTGCCAGCAGTTTATGGGCGGGACAGGGGGTATACGAGCAGTACTTC
>NA|TRBV7-9|TRBJ1-2|NA
CASSLATDSDTF
TGTGCCAGCAGCTTAGCGACGGACAGTGACACCTTC
>NA|TRBV14|TRBJ1-2|TRBD1
CASSAPGRGRYLDGYTF
TGTGCCAGCAGCGCCCCGGGCAGGGGGCGATATCTCGATGGCTACACCTTC
>few|TRBV5-1|TRBJ1-4|NA
CASSLAREGEKLFF
TGCGCCAGCAGCTTGGCCAGGGAAGGGGAAAAACTGTTTTTT
>NA|TRBV11-2|TRBJ2-1|TRBD2
CASSSTRLAGVPGNEQFF
TGTGCCAGCAGCTCGACCAGACTAGCGGGAGTACCTGGGAATGAGCAGTTCTTC
>NA|TRBV11-2|TRBJ2-5|TRBD2
CASSLATGVAGQETQYF
TGTGCCAGCAGCTTAGCCACCGGGGTAGCGGGCCAAGAGACCCAGTACTTC
>NA|TRBV15|TRBJ1-2|NA
CATSRRQGRGGYTF
TGTGCCACCAGCAGACGTCAGGGTCGGGGGGGCTACACCTTC
>few|TRBV12-3/TRBV12-4|TRBJ2-2|NA
CASNIDRGFDTGELFF
TGTGCCAGCAACATCGACCGGGGGTTTGACACCGGGGAGCTGTTTTTT
>NA|TRBV18|TRBJ2-6|NA
CASSQPGHDSSGANVLTF
TGTGCCAGCTCACAGCCGGGACATGACAGCTCTGGGGCCAACGTCCTGACTTTC
>few|TRBV6-2/TRBV6-3|TRBJ2-1|NA
CASSTVRLYNEQFF
TGTGCCAGCAGTACGGTGCGCCTCTACAATGAGCAGTTCTTC
>NA|TRBV6-1|TRBJ2-3|NA
CASKSIGSRWTDTQYF
TGTGCCAGCAAATCGATAGGGTCCCGTTGGACAGATACGCAGTATTTT
>few|TRBV7-2|TRBJ2-2|NA
CASSLRLNTGELFF
TGTGCCAGCAGCTTAAGGTTGAACACCGGGGAGCTGTTTTTT
>few|TRBV7-9|TRBJ2-1|NA
CASSLPGGPYNEQFF
TGTGCCAGCAGCTTGCCCGGGGGACCCTACAATGAGCAGTTCTTC
>few|TRBV20-1|TRBJ1-2|NA
CSAPYEPGYGYTF
TGCAGTGCTCCATACGAGCCTGGCTATGGCTACACCTTC
>NA|TRBV10-3|TRBJ1-2|TRBD1
CAISDRDGYTF
TGTGCCATCAGCGACAGGGATGGCTACACCTTC
>NA|TRBV4-3|TRBJ1-5|NA
CASSQSGLFNQPQHF
TGCGCCAGCAGCCAATCGGGACTGTTCAATCAGCCCCAGCATTTT
>few|TRBV11-2|TRBJ2-4|TRBD2
CASSLRGLAGGNIQYF
TGTGCCAGCAGCTTAAGGGGGCTAGCGGGGGGGAACATTCAGTACTTC
>few|TRBV27|TRBJ2-7|NA
CASSVGSTYEQYF
TGTGCCAGCAGCGTCGGGAGTACCTACGAGCAGTACTTC
>once|TRBV2|TRBJ1-6|NA
CASNLERDGGKNNSPLHF
TGTGCCAGCAACCTCGAGAGGGACGGCGGTAAAAATAATTCACCCCTCCACTTT
>once|TRBV7-2|TRBJ2-7|NA
CASSLVFRGLPSYEQYF
TGTGCCAGCAGCTTAGTCTTCAGGGGACTCCCCTCCTACGAGCAGTACTTC
>once|TRBV6-2/TRBV6-3|TRBJ2-5|NA
CASSYEVEETQYF
TGTGCCAGCAGTTACGAGGTGGAAGAGACCCAGTACTTC
>NA|TRBV5-1|TRBJ1-1|NA
CASSLDSGDEAFF
TGCGCCAGCAGCTTGGATTCAGGTGATGAAGCTTTCTTT
>NA|TRBV12-3/TRBV12-4|TRBJ1-1|NA
CAGSFSSGTGTEAFF
TGTGCCGGCAGTTTTAGTTCAGGGACGGGCACTGAAGCTTTCTTT
>few|TRBV4-2|TRBJ2-1|NA
CASSQDSVSYNEQFF
TGTGCCAGCAGCCAAGACAGTGTCTCCTACAATGAGCAGTTCTTC
>NA|TRBV18|TRBJ2-3|NA
CASAPAAQDTQYF
TGTGCCAGCGCACCAGCGGCCCAAGATACGCAGTATTTT
>NA|TRBV6-5|TRBJ1-1|TRBD1
CASSWGDREAFF
TGTGCCAGCAGTTGGGGGGACAGAGAAGCTTTCTTT
>many|TRBV12-3/TRBV12-4|TRBJ1-6|TRBD1
CASITGQGAFGASPLHF
TGTGCCAGCATCACAGGACAGGGGGCATTTGGAGCTTCACCCCTCCACTTT
>NA|TRBV3-1|TRBJ2-5|NA
CASSQDLVVQETQYF
TGTGCCAGCAGCCAAGATCTTGTAGTCCAAGAGACCCAGTACTTC
>NA|TRBV11-2|TRBJ2-1|NA
CASSLGAATYNEQFF
TGTGCCAGCAGCTTAGGGGCGGCTACCTACAATGAGCAGTTCTTC
>NA|TRBV7-2|TRBJ2-7|TRBD1
CASSLQGALDEQYF
TGTGCCAGCAGCTTACAGGGGGCGCTTGACGAGCAGTACTTC
>NA|TRBV11-3|TRBJ2-3|TRBD1
CASSIQGETDTQYF
TGTGCCAGCAGCATACAGGGGGAGACAGATACGCAGTATTTT
>NA|TRBV28|TRBJ2-4|NA
CASSSQKLAKNIQYF
TGTGCCAGCAGTAGCCAGAAACTAGCCAAAAACATTCAGTACTTC
>once|TRBV4-3|TRBJ1-1|TRBD1
CASSQAYGQGARRRDTEAFF
TGCGCCAGCAGCCAAGCTTATGGACAGGGGGCGCGTCGGAGGGACACTGAAGCTTTCTTT
>NA|TRBV6-1|TRBJ2-3|NA
CASGDSCTDTQYF
TGTGCCAGCGGCGATTCTTGCACAGATACGCAGTATTTT
>NA|TRBV28|TRBJ2-5|NA
CASSSAGQRKETQYF
TGTGCCAGCAGTTCGGCGGGACAGCGCAAAGAGACCCAGTACTTC
>NA|TRBV9|TRBJ2-2|NA
CASSVMPQFEGELFF
TGTGCCAGCAGCGTGATGCCTCAGTTTGAGGGGGAGCTGTTTTTT
>NA|TRBV7-9|TRBJ2-2|TRBD1
CASSLPLGTGGTGELFF
TGTGCCAGCAGCCTGCCCCTTGGGACAGGGGGAACCGGGGAGCTGTTTTTT
>NA|TRBV5-1|TRBJ2-7|NA
CASSLSLGSGGYEQYF
TGCGCCAGCAGCTTGTCTCTGGGCTCAGGAGGATACGAGCAGTACTTC